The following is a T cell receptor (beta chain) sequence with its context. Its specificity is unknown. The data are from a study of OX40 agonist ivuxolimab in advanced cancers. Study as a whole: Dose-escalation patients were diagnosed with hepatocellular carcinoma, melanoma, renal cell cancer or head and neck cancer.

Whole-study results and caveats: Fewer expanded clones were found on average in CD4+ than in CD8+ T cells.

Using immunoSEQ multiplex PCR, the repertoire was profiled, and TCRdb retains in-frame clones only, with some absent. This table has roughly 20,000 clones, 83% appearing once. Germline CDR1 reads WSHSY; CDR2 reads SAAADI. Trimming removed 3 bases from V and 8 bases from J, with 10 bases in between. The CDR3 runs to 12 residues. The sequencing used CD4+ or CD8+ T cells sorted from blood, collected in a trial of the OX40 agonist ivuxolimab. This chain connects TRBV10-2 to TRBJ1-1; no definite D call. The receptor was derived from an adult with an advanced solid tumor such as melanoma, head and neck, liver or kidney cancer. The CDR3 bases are TGCGCCAGCAGTGATAATTTGGGGGAAGCTTTCTTT. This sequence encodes CASSDNLGEAFF.